This TCR beta chain was documented in a study of graft-versus-host responses after intestinal transplantation. Study context: Transplants given to recipients were multivisceral, liver-intestinal, or isolated intestinal. Recipients uniformly received anti-thymocyte globulin induction, followed by tacrolimus and steroids for approximately 3 years.

Assay: immunoSEQ multiplex PCR; the TCRdb copy retains only in-frame clones and omits some. This table has more than 85,000 clones, about four fifths appearing once. After removal of 2 bases from V and 7 bases from J, the junction contained 5 bases not matched to a gene. This CDR3 region has 14 residues. The V gene's germline CDR1 is SGDLS and CDR2 YYNGEE. Notes on this clone: Its antigen is undetermined.

Study-wide points: Early post-transplant HvG declines showed an association with peak circulating GvH clone levels. GvH clonotypes were identified within recipient marrow, with a subset emerging first in ileum or blood.

The chain employs TRBV9 and TRBJ2-7; 11 bases match TRBD1. The sample consisted of unstimulated CD4+ T cells sorted from spleen or lymph node cells, taken before intestinal transplant. The clonotype was recovered from a human donor who received an intestinal transplant. This chain's CDR3 is CASSVGQGAWEQYF. The CDR3 nucleotides read TGTGCCAGCAGCGTTGGACAGGGGGCTTGGGAGCAGTACTTC.